These 25 T cell receptor beta chains were all obtained from the same sample, sequenced in a study of blood T cell repertoires in COVID-19. The method was immunoSEQ multiplex PCR; TCRdb's version includes in-frame clones alone and lacks a portion of them. The table includes around 40,000 clones, around three quarters detected once. Sample: peripheral blood. The source is an elderly man with active or convalescent COVID-19.

V usage is TRBV18 and J usage is TRBJ2-6; D gene ambiguous. This CDR3 contains 18 residues. CDR1 and CDR2 from the germline V gene are KGHSH and LQKENI. V was clipped by 3 bases and J by 0 bases, with 15 bases between them. The CDR3 loop reads CASSPLGTSSSGANVLTF. In DNA, the CDR3 is TGTGCCAGCTCACCTTTGGGCACCTCCAGCTCTGGGGCCAACGTCCTGACTTTC. Supplemented by reference TRBV18 and TRBJ2-6, the full variable domain reads NAGVMQNPRHLVRRRGQEARLRCSPMKGHSHVYWYRQLPEEGLKFMVYLQKENIIDESGMPKERFSAEFPKEGPSILRIQQVVRGDSAAYFCASSPLGTSSSGANVLTFGAGSRLTVL.

The CDR3 sequence: CASSPWQGDTYGYTF. As DNA, the CDR3 is TGTGCCAGTTCCCCGTGGCAGGGGGATACCTATGGCTACACCTTC. V gene TRBV19 combines with J gene TRBJ1-2, with 7 positions matching TRBD1. The CDR3 totals 15 residues. Germline CDR1 reads LNHDA; CDR2 reads SQIVND (reference sequence). The trim removed 8 bases at V and 4 bases at J, leaving 13 bases unmatched.

This clone was seen a few times. The V call is TRBV28, the J call TRBJ2-1, with TRBD2 identical over 9 bases. Germline V gene sequence: CDR1 MDHEN, CDR2 SYDVKM. The CDR3 has 16 residues. Trimming cost V 6 bases and J 4 bases; bases outside gene matches: 10. CDR3 nucleotide sequence: TGTGCCAGCAGACCTAAGAAAACTAGCGGGTACAATGAGCAGTTCTTC. Protein product: CASRPKKTSGYNEQFF.

V and J are TRBV5-8 and TRBJ1-4; 8 nucleotides align to TRBD1. Germline CDR1 SGHTS, CDR2 YDEGEE. The V segment lost 4 bases and the J segment 6 bases; nucleotides outside the gene matches: 2. The CDR3 length is 13 residues. The CDR3 sequence: CASSPTGDEKLFF. DNA of the CDR3: TGTGCCAGCAGCCCGACAGGGGATGAAAAACTGTTTTTT.

The chain joins TRBV6-5 to TRBJ2-2; D not certain. CDR3 length: 15 amino acids. The germline CDR1 and CDR2 sequences are MNHEY and SVGAGI. V lost 2 bases and J lost 6, with 13 bases in between. CDR3 coding DNA: TGTGCCAGCAGTTACGGGCAGTCCCCCCCCGGGGAGCTGTTTTTT. Encoded protein: CASSYGQSPPGELFF.

V is TRBV7-8 and J is TRBJ2-1; 14 positions agree with TRBD2. Germline CDR1 and CDR2: SGHVS and FQNEAQ. This CDR3 has 13 amino acids. J was trimmed by 7 bases and V by 8 bases; bases with no gene match: 1. CDR3 nucleotides: TGTGCCAGCCGGACTAGCGGGAGGAATGAGCAGTTCTTC. Translating gives CASRTSGRNEQFF.

This clone was seen only once. The V call is TRBV11-3, the J call TRBJ2-1; 8 bases match TRBD1. This CDR3 has 16 residues. The junction had 14 bases not matched to a gene; V was cut back by 4 bases and J by 9 bases. Per the germline V gene, CDR1 is SGHNT and CDR2 is YENEEA. CDR3 in DNA: TGTGCCAGCAGCTGGGGCGGGACAGGCCCGAGTGGTGAGCAGTTCTTC. Protein sequence: CASSWGGTGPSGEQFF.

The chain carries TRBV24-1 and TRBJ2-7; 14 bases agree with TRBD2. This CDR3 is 18 amino acids long. Trimming cost V 7 bases and J 7 bases; bases outside gene matches: 17. Germline V lookup: CDR1 KGHDR, CDR2 SFDVKD. The CDR3 region has the DNA TGTGCCACCAGCCCGGGACTAGCGGGGGTCTTCCCCCCCCGAGAGCAGTACTTC. Its translation is CATSPGLAGVFPPREQYF.

V is TRBV7-3 and J is TRBJ2-1; 8 bases match TRBD2. The V segment lost 1 base and the J segment 7 bases; nucleotides outside the gene matches: 9. Germline lookup yields CDR1 SGHTA and CDR2 FQGTGA. There are 16 residues in the CDR3. The CDR3 nucleotides read TGTGCCAGCAGCTTAATGCTAGCGGGTGGGGGGAATGAGCAGTTCTTC. Protein product: CASSLMLAGGGNEQFF.

This clone was picked up one time. The rearrangement links TRBV5-1 to TRBJ1-2, with 7 bases aligning to TRBD1. Germline CDR1 SGHRS, CDR2 YFSETQ. The CDR3 sequence is 13 residues long. V shed 4 bases and J 3 bases; nucleotides not matched to a gene: 3. CDR3: CASSVDRDYGYTF. CDR3 nucleotides: TGCGCCAGCAGCGTAGACAGGGACTATGGCTACACCTTC. Combining the CDR3 with reference TRBV5-1 and TRBJ1-2 gives the whole variable domain KAGVTQTPRYLIKTRGQQVTLSCSPISGHRSVSWYQQTPGQGLQFLFEYFSETQRNKGNFPGRFSGRQFSNSRSEMNVSTLELGDSALYLCASSVDRDYGYTFGSGTRLTVV.

This rearrangement joins TRBV15 to TRBJ1-1; no clear D gene. V was shortened by 3 bases and J by 6 bases, with 11 bases between the two germline ends. CDR1 is LNHNV and CDR2 is YYDKDF in the germline V gene (reference sequence). The CDR3 is 13 amino acids. The CDR3 DNA reads as TGTGCCACCAGCAGTATCAGTTTTTCTGAAGCTTTCTTT. Protein sequence: CATSSISFSEAFF.

This chain uses TRBV27 with TRBJ1-4, with D uncertain. The ends were cut back, 2 bases at V and 7 bases at J, with 8 bases in the middle. This CDR3 is 13 amino acids long. Germline CDR1 MNHEY, CDR2 SMNVEV (reference sequence). The CDR3 nucleotides read TGTGCCAGCAGTTTACTCGAGGGTGAAAAACTGTTTTTT. It is translated as CASSLLEGEKLFF.

This rearrangement joins TRBV7-8 to TRBJ2-7, with TRBD1 as a possible D gene (5 bases). Looked up from germline, CDR1 is SGHVS and CDR2 is FQNEAQ. This CDR3 has 12 residues. The V gene lost 5 bases and the J gene lost 3 bases, with 8 bases spanning the gap. CDR3 sequence reads: CASSPTGYEQYF. CDR3 DNA: TGTGCCAGCAGCCCAACAGGCTACGAGCAGTACTTC.

The J gene is TRBJ2-7, the V gene TRBV5-1; TRBD1 matches 7 bases. J lost 2 bases, V lost 2 bases, and 4 bases had no gene match. CDR3 length: 14 amino acids. Looked up from germline, CDR1 is SGHRS and CDR2 is YFSETQ. CDR3 coding DNA: TGCGCCAGCAGCTTCACAGGGGCCGCCTACGAGCAGTACTTC. Its protein product is CASSFTGAAYEQYF.

The chain uses TRBV20-1 and TRBJ2-7; 8 bases agree with TRBD2. Germline V gene lookup returns CDR1 DFQATT and CDR2 SNEGSKA (reference sequence). The CDR3 has 15 residues. V shed 3 bases and J 5 bases; nucleotides not matched to a gene: 12. CDR3 amino acids: CSASIPVSGSNEQYF. Written as DNA, the CDR3 is TGCAGTGCTAGTATCCCCGTGAGCGGGAGCAACGAGCAGTACTTC.

V and J are TRBV6-6 and TRBJ1-1, with 7 bases matching TRBD1. This CDR3 is built from 14 residues. Per the germline V gene, CDR1 is MNHNY and CDR2 is SVGAGI (reference sequence). V was clipped by 0 bases and J by 4 bases; unmatched bases: 2. The CDR3 here is CASSYSGGGTEAFF. DNA of the CDR3: TGTGCCAGCAGTTACTCAGGGGGCGGCACTGAAGCTTTCTTT.

The rearrangement uses TRBV9 and TRBJ2-2, with D hard to call. Between the trimmed V and J ends, which lost 0 bases and 6 bases, there was a span of 6 bases. CDR1 is SGDLS and CDR2 is YYNGEE in the germline V gene. CDR3 length: 13 residues. CDR3 bases: TGTGCCAGCAGCGTAGGTCGTGCCGGGGAGCTGTTTTTT. Its protein is CASSVGRAGELFF.

This rearrangement joins TRBV5-4 to TRBJ2-5, with D perhaps matching TRBD1 (6 bases). The CDR3 length is 14 residues. The V end lost 4 bases, the J end lost 4 bases, and 14 bases lay between the germline ends. The germline V gene encodes CDR1 SGHNT and CDR2 YYREEE (reference sequence). In nucleotides, the CDR3 is TGTGCCAGCAGCCTGGCCAGGGGTGGAGAGACCCAGTACTTC. It is translated as CASSLARGGETQYF.

Of note for this clone: The sample contains more than one DNA sequence encoding this CDR3. The chain combines TRBV7-3 with TRBJ2-3; a possible D gene is TRBD2 (7 bases). CDR1 SGHTA and CDR2 FQGTGA come from the germline V gene. V was pared by 4 bases and J by 2 bases, with 10 bases between. CDR3 length equals 14 residues. CDR3 in DNA: TGTGCCAGCAGCTCAGGGGACTACACAGATACGCAGTATTTT. It translates to CASSSGDYTDTQYF.

This clone came up a few times. The chain couples TRBV7-3 to TRBJ2-6; 8 bases map to TRBD2. The germline gives CDR1 SGHTA, CDR2 FQGTGA. Trimming took 1 base from V and 4 from J; bases not matched to a gene: 6. The CDR3 runs 17 residues. DNA for the CDR3: TGTGCCAGCAGCTTAAGCCCGGCGGGGGGCGGGGCCAACGTCCTGACTTTC. This encodes CASSLSPAGGGANVLTF.

The J gene is TRBJ1-4, the V gene TRBV19; D may be TRBD1 (6 bases). Germline CDR1 is LNHDA and CDR2 is SQIVND (reference sequence). CDR3 length: 14 amino acids. V was shortened by 4 bases and J by 7 bases, with 13 bases between the two germline ends. DNA for the CDR3: TGTGCCAGTAGTAGAGGGGGATTCAGTGAAAAACTGTTTTTT. It codes for CASSRGGFSEKLFF.

This clone was seen a handful of times. The chain uses TRBV5-1 and TRBJ2-5, with 7 bases matching TRBD2. The CDR3 totals 15 residues. Germline V gene sequence: CDR1 SGHRS, CDR2 YFSETQ. V dropped 4 bases and J dropped 5; count of bases not matched to a gene: 11. The CDR3 spells CASSTSSGAKETQYF. The CDR3 DNA follows: TGCGCCAGCAGCACCTCTAGCGGTGCAAAGGAGACCCAGTACTTC.

CDR3 amino acids: CASSFSRYYGYTF. Here the CDR3 DNA reads TGTGCCAGCAGTTTCTCTCGTTACTATGGCTACACCTTC. This chain connects TRBV28 to TRBJ1-2; D ambiguous. Trimming removed 3 bases from V and 3 bases from J, with 8 bases in between. The germline V gene encodes CDR1 MDHEN and CDR2 SYDVKM. The CDR3 length is 13 residues.

This chain links TRBV19 with TRBJ2-6, with D perhaps matching TRBD1 (5 bases). The germline V gene has CDR1 LNHDA and CDR2 SQIVND (reference sequence). The CDR3 covers 18 residues. V was trimmed by 3 bases and J by 1 base, leaving 16 bases between them. CDR3 DNA: TGTGCCAGTAGTATTAGTAGCAGGGCCCTTTCTGGGGCCAACGTCCTGACTTTC. It yields the protein CASSISSRALSGANVLTF. The whole variable domain, filled in from reference TRBV19 and TRBJ2-6, reads DGGITQSPKYLFRKEGQNVTLSCEQNLNHDAMYWYRQDPGQGLRLIYYSQIVNDFQKGDIAEGYSVSREKKESFPLTVTSAQKNPTAFYLCASSISSRALSGANVLTFGAGSRLTVL.

A single count supports this clone. The chain links TRBV19 to TRBJ1-1, with D unclear. The CDR3 has 13 amino acids. Germline V gene data show CDR1 as LNHDA and CDR2 as SQIVND (reference sequence). Trimming took off 0 bases at V and 4 bases at J, with 6 bases between the two ends. The DNA for the CDR3 is TGTGCCAGTAGTATAGATGAGGGCACTGAAGCTTTCTTT. Its protein product is CASSIDEGTEAFF.